The 26 T cell receptor beta chains below all came from one sample that was sequenced in a study of shared T cell receptors in the human thymus. The data were produced by immunoSEQ multiplex PCR, yet TCRdb's version contains in-frame clones alone and is incomplete. The data hold 500,000 to 750,000 clones, with approximately 87% observed a single time. The same sample was also studied in work on human thymus T cells.

Sequencing input: thymocytes. These receptors all come from a boy under two years old with a congenital heart defect.

V gene TRBV4-3 combines with J gene TRBJ2-7, with TRBD1 matching 10 bases. The CDR3 length is 16 residues. The germline V gene has CDR1 LGHNA and CDR2 YSLEER. V lost 4 bases to trimming and J lost 4 bases; unmatched junction nucleotides: 10. This CDR3 reads CASSPSSGQGEYEQYF. The CDR3, as DNA: TGCGCCAGCAGCCCCTCGTCTGGACAGGGGGAGTACGAGCAGTACTTC.

The V gene is TRBV28, the J gene TRBJ1-5; TRBD1 agrees at 7 bases. Per the germline V gene, CDR1 is MDHEN and CDR2 is SYDVKM. The CDR3 spans 17 residues. V shed 6 bases, J shed 0 bases, and the junction held 11 bases outside the gene matches. The CDR3, as DNA: TGTGCCAGCAGAGTTGCTGGACAGGAAAATAGCAATCAGCCCCAGCATTTT. Translation: CASRVAGQENSNQPQHF.

The J gene is TRBJ2-5, the V gene TRBV11-2; tentative D call: TRBD2 (6 bases). Germline assignment: CDR1 SGHAT and CDR2 FQNNGV. Trimming shortened V by 5 bases and J by 2 bases, and 27 bases separated the two germline ends. The CDR3 loop spans 19 amino acids. CDR3 sequence: CASSTGVPYRGVRQETQYF. DNA of the CDR3: TGTGCCAGCAGCACTGGTGTTCCTTACCGCGGGGTTAGGCAAGAGACCCAGTACTTC.

The table lists this clone with a count of one. The V call is TRBV4-2, the J call TRBJ1-1; tentatively, D is TRBD1 (5 bases). The CDR3 sequence is 13 residues long. Germline CDR1 LGHNA, CDR2 YNFKEQ. V was trimmed by 1 base and J by 4 bases, leaving 7 bases between them. The CDR3 DNA reads TGTGCCAGCAGCCAAGGGACATGCACTGAAGCTTTCTTT. This gives the protein CASSQGTCTEAFF.

The chain combines TRBV10-2 with TRBJ2-7, with 9 positions matching TRBD1. The CDR3 covers 14 residues. The junction had 6 bases not matched to a gene; V was cut back by 9 bases and J by 0 bases. CDR1 and CDR2 from the germline V gene are WSHSY and SAAADI. Written as DNA, the CDR3 is TGCGCCAGTGGGACAGGGTCTGGCTCCTACGAGCAGTACTTC. It specifies CASGTGSGSYEQYF.

In its sample, this clone was seen once. V and J are TRBV27 and TRBJ2-5; 10 nucleotides match TRBD2. Germline CDR1 is MNHEY and CDR2 is SMNVEV (reference sequence). This CDR3 comprises 16 residues. Germline trimming cut 3 bases from V and 11 bases from J; bases unmatched to any gene: 15. The DNA for the CDR3 is TGTGCCAGCAGTTTCCTTCAGCGGGAGGGCCCTCGGGAGCAGTACTTC. Its protein is CASSFLQREGPREQYF.

The V call is TRBV7-6, the J call TRBJ2-5, with D unclear. The CDR3 is made up of 13 amino acids. Trimming pared 6 bases from V and 2 bases from J, leaving 10 bases between. Per germline, CDR1 SGHVS and CDR2 FNYEAQ. In DNA, the CDR3 is TGTGCCAGCAGATGGTCTCGGCAAGAGACCCAGTACTTC. Protein: CASRWSRQETQYF.

This clone has just one count. This rearrangement joins TRBV30 to TRBJ2-7; no reliable D call. The germline V gene encodes CDR1 GTSNPN and CDR2 SVGIG (reference sequence). Trimming removed 2 bases from V and 3 bases from J, with 8 bases in between. This CDR3 is built from 12 residues. In nucleotides, the CDR3 is TGTGCCTGGAGTCCCGTTAGCTACGAGCAGTACTTC. As protein: CAWSPVSYEQYF.

The chain has TRBV7-9 and TRBJ1-1; TRBD1 aligns across 9 bases. Looked up from germline, CDR1 is SEHNR and CDR2 is FQNEAQ (reference sequence). The CDR3 loop spans 16 amino acids. Trimming removed 3 bases from V and 0 bases from J; junction bases left unmatched: 5. As DNA, the CDR3 is TGTGCCAGCAGCTTGGGCCGGGACAGGGTGAACACTGAAGCTTTCTTT. This gives the protein CASSLGRDRVNTEAFF.

This chain connects TRBV27 to TRBJ2-7; 14 bases are a match to TRBD2. The CDR3 consists of 19 residues. Trimming cost V 4 bases and J 2 bases; bases outside gene matches: 13. Germline V gene lookup returns CDR1 MNHEY and CDR2 SMNVEV (reference sequence). The CDR3 DNA follows: TGTGCCAGCAGTTCTAATACCGGGACTAGCGGGAGCGGGGCCTACGAGCAGTACTTC. It specifies CASSSNTGTSGSGAYEQYF.

Concerning this clone: The same CDR3 is also encoded by other DNA sequences in this sample. This chain uses TRBV7-2 with TRBJ2-1; 8 positions agree with TRBD2. The CDR3 contains 16 residues. Unmatched junction bases numbered 4, after V lost 1 base and J lost 2 bases. The germline V gene encodes CDR1 SGHTA and CDR2 FQGNSA. This CDR3 is CASSLGTSGPYNEQFF. CDR3 DNA sequence: TGTGCCAGCAGCTTAGGTACTAGCGGACCCTACAATGAGCAGTTCTTC.

The rearrangement links TRBV21-1 to TRBJ2-1; the table calls TRBD1, which could not be checked here. TRBV21-1 represents a pseudogene. The CDR3 loop spans 15 amino acids. CDR3 bases: TGTGCCAGCAGCGTCCGGGACAGAATTTCGGATGAGCAGTTCTTC. It translates to CASSVRDRISDEQFF.

The rearrangement joins TRBV7-8 to TRBJ1-1, with TRBD1 identical over 11 bases. Germline CDR1 and CDR2: SGHVS and FQNEAQ. Trimming removed 7 bases from V and 3 bases from J; junction bases left unmatched: 7. The CDR3 runs 15 residues. DNA for the CDR3: TGTGCCAGCAAAATGGGGGACAGGGGGTACACTGAAGCTTTCTTT. Translation: CASKMGDRGYTEAFF.

The rearrangement joins TRBV21-1 to TRBJ1-1; the D call of TRBD1 is as the table states it, not checked on the DNA. TRBV21-1 is assigned pseudogene status. This CDR3 has 15 residues. DNA of the CDR3: TGTGCCAGCAGCAGGCAGACAGGGGTCGACACTGAAGCTTTCTTT. This translates into CASSRQTGVDTEAFF.

The rearrangement links TRBV4-1 to TRBJ2-6; possible D gene TRBD1, 6 bases. CDR3 size: 18 residues. CDR1 and CDR2 (germline): MGHRA, YSYEKL. The V end lost 7 bases, the J end lost 1 base, and 20 bases lay between the germline ends. The CDR3 DNA reads as TGCGCCAGCACCCTACGCGCGCAGGGGTCTTCTGGGGCCAACGTCCTGACTTTC. Its protein product is CASTLRAQGSSGANVLTF.

This chain links TRBV14 with TRBJ1-1, with a possible D match to TRBD1 (6 bases). This CDR3 spans 16 amino acids. Looked up from germline, CDR1 is SGHDN and CDR2 is FVKESK. The V and J ends lost 1 base and 1 base respectively, with 13 bases between them. In nucleotides, the CDR3 is TGTGCCAGCAGCCAAGGGGGAACAGGGTCGAACACTGAAGCTTTCTTT. Amino acid sequence: CASSQGGTGSNTEAFF.

The rearrangement links TRBV15 to TRBJ2-2, with D perhaps TRBD1 (6 bases). The CDR3 is made up of 18 amino acids. Germline V gene data show CDR1 as LNHNV and CDR2 as YYDKDF (reference sequence). V was cut by 0 bases and J by 0 bases, with 14 bases left in between. The CDR3, as DNA: TGTGCCACCAGCAGAGATCTCGGGGACAATTCGAACACCGGGGAGCTGTTTTTT. Encoded protein: CATSRDLGDNSNTGELFF.

This chain links TRBV9 with TRBJ2-1, with 8 bases lining up with TRBD2. J was trimmed by 7 bases and V by 3 bases; bases with no gene match: 15. Germline V gene sequence: CDR1 SGDLS, CDR2 YYNGEE. The CDR3 runs to 17 residues. The DNA for the CDR3 is TGTGCCAGCAGCGCCCCTTTCCCGGGACTAGATCTTAATGAGCAGTTCTTC. Translated: CASSAPFPGLDLNEQFF.

There are a few counts of this clone. The genes are TRBV28 and TRBJ1-3; TRBD1 matches at 9 bases. The CDR3 length is 18 residues. CDR1 and CDR2 (germline): MDHEN, SYDVKM. The J segment lost 3 bases and the V segment lost 7 bases, leaving 16 bases of the junction unmatched. The CDR3 is CASNRSGTGKFDGNTIYF. The CDR3 region has the DNA TGTGCCAGCAACAGATCCGGGACAGGGAAATTCGATGGAAACACCATATATTTT.

This clone has just a few counts. CDR3 sequence (DNA): TGTGCCAGCAGCCACAGGGCTGGGGCCAACGTCCTGACTTTC. Protein product: CASSHRAGANVLTF. V is TRBV14 and J is TRBJ2-6, with D possibly being TRBD1 (5 bases). The CDR3 covers 14 residues. CDR1 is SGHDN and CDR2 is FVKESK in the germline V gene. With 3 bases removed from V and 2 bases from J, the gap between germline ends came to 5 bases.

This clone was recorded a few times. The rearrangement uses TRBV27 and TRBJ1-1; D might be TRBD1 (6 bases). The germline V and J ends were trimmed by 5 bases and 1 base, with 14 bases remaining between them. CDR3 size: 15 residues. Looked up from germline, CDR1 is MNHEY and CDR2 is SMNVEV (reference sequence). In nucleotides, the CDR3 is TGTGCCAGCAGTAGACACAGGGTAGCGAACACTGAAGCTTTCTTT. Translation: CASSRHRVANTEAFF.

This clone was seen a handful of times. This chain connects TRBV27 to TRBJ2-3, with 12 bases aligning to TRBD2. CDR1 MNHEY and CDR2 SMNVEV come from the germline V gene (reference sequence). The CDR3 is made up of 19 amino acids. V was clipped by 0 bases and J by 4 bases; unmatched bases: 11. Here the CDR3 reads CASSLSRTSGELCADTQYF. The DNA of the CDR3 is TGTGCCAGCAGTTTATCCCGGACTAGCGGGGAGCTTTGCGCAGATACGCAGTATTTT.

The chain joins TRBV7-8 to TRBJ2-1, with a tentative D call TRBD2 (7 bases). The V gene lost 5 bases and the J gene lost 14 bases, with 25 bases spanning the gap. CDR1 SGHVS and CDR2 FQNEAQ come from the germline V gene. The CDR3 runs 15 residues. The chain's CDR3 is CASSRRGLAQREEFF. The CDR3 nucleotides read TGTGCCAGCAGCAGACGGGGGCTAGCCCAACGGGAGGAGTTCTTC.

The chain has TRBV4-1 and TRBJ2-1; 8 bases are shared with TRBD2. CDR3 length: 15 amino acids. CDR1 and CDR2 from the germline V gene are MGHRA and YSYEKL. Unmatched junction bases numbered 6, after V lost 1 base and J lost 7 bases. CDR3 bases: TGCGCCAGCAGCCAAGTACCGGGAGGGACGAATGAGCAGTTCTTC. Residues: CASSQVPGGTNEQFF.

This clone was observed a few times. This chain links TRBV4-3 with TRBJ1-3; 10 nucleotides line up with TRBD1. V lost 0 bases and J lost 2; bases outside the gene matches: 4. CDR1 is LGHNA and CDR2 is YSLEER in the germline V gene. This CDR3 has 17 amino acids. The CDR3 DNA reads as TGCGCCAGCAGCCAAGAAAGACAGGGGGCGGCTGGAAACACCATATATTTT. Translated: CASSQERQGAAGNTIYF.

V gene TRBV29-1 combines with J gene TRBJ2-1; 15 bases line up with TRBD2. From germline, CDR1 is SQVTM and CDR2 ANQGSEA. The CDR3 contains 19 residues. The junction had 12 bases not matched to a gene; V was cut back by 2 bases and J by 4 bases. In DNA, the CDR3 is TGCAGCGTTGAAAAGACAGCCCGGACTAGCGGGAGGGCATACAATGAGCAGTTCTTC. As protein: CSVEKTARTSGRAYNEQFF.